The 23 T cell receptor beta chains below come from one sample, sequenced in a study of post-analysis software for immune sequencing data. These receptors have no identified antigens. Presence of unique molecular identifiers characterized the TCR beta cDNA libraries. TCRdb called the PCR reads again in MiXCR, with one record for every CDR3 protein. The table records under 200,000 distinct CDR3 sequences, approximately 29% of them present only once. General observations from the study: Controls showed lower frequencies than patients for roughly five TRBV segments, and TRBV5-6, TRBV5-1 and TRBV20-1 were among these.

Sequenced: blood. Every receptor here comes from a girl younger than 18 with multiple sclerosis.

The chain couples TRBV5-6 to TRBJ1-5; D possibly corresponds to TRBD1 (5 bases). Germline-derived CDR1 and CDR2 are SGHDT and YYEEEE. V was trimmed by 2 bases and J by 11 bases, leaving 17 bases between them. This CDR3 comprises 14 residues. In DNA, the CDR3 is TGTGCCAGCAGCTTATCAGGGCTGCTGCGGGCCCAGCATTTT. Its protein product is CASSLSGLLRAQHF.

This clonotype was picked up one time. Relative to the germline gene, one junction end is altered; a read error may explain this. J is TRBJ2-3 and V is TRBV28; D unclear. CDR1 is MDHEN, CDR2 SYDVKM, per germline. CDR3 size: 17 residues. CDR3 nucleotide sequence: TGTGCTAGCAGTCCATACCCCCTAATTGAGAGCACAGATACGCAGTATTTT. Translation: CASSPYPLIESTDTQYF.

This clonotype was detected ten times or more. V is TRBV20-1 and J is TRBJ2-3; D gene uncertain. There are 13 residues in the CDR3. Germline V gene data show CDR1 as DFQATT and CDR2 as SNEGSKA (reference sequence). V lost 1 base and J 4 bases, leaving 9 bases between the germline ends. The CDR3 reads CSARVAAADTQYF. The CDR3 coding sequence is TGCAGTGCTAGAGTTGCCGCTGCAGATACGCAGTATTTT.

Comment on this clonotype: This could be a read error, since a much larger clone is one nucleotide away. The rearrangement uses TRBV20-1 and TRBJ2-5, with D unclear. The J call may be faulty, since TRBJ2-7 better matches the DNA end. Germline V gives CDR1 DFQATT, CDR2 SNEGSKA (reference sequence). This CDR3 is 13 amino acids long. CDR3 sequence reads: CNAIPIYNYEQYF. The CDR3 region has the DNA TGCAATGCTATTCCAATATACAACTACGAGCAGTACTTC.

A remark on this clonotype: The junction differs from germline at one of its ends, possibly a read error. V usage is TRBV6-1 and J usage is TRBJ2-1; D is unclear. The germline V gene encodes CDR1 MNHNS and CDR2 SASEGT. This CDR3 is 12 amino acids long. CDR3 sequence (DNA): TGTGCCAGCCTCCAAGCATACAATGGGCAGTTCTTC. Its translation is CASLQAYNGQFF.

The chain carries TRBV6-5 and TRBJ2-4, with 8 nucleotides matching TRBD1. The ends lost 0 bases at V and 13 bases at J; junction bases unmatched: 5. The CDR3 runs 13 residues. The germline CDR1 and CDR2 sequences are MNHEY and SVGAGI. For the CDR3, the DNA is TGTGCCAGCAGTTACTCCAAACAGGGGGAGCAGTACTTC. It codes for CASSYSKQGEQYF.

This clonotype was counted many times. This chain joins TRBV5-1 and TRBJ2-7; 8 bases fit TRBD2. The length of the CDR3 is 15 residues. After removal of 0 bases from V and 4 bases from J, the junction contained 6 bases not matched to a gene. Looked up from germline, CDR1 is SGHRS and CDR2 is YFSETQ. CDR3 coding DNA: TGCGCCAGCAGCTTGGAGGTAGCGGGGCGATACGAGCAGTACTTC. It is translated as CASSLEVAGRYEQYF.

This clonotype was detected many times. CDR3 in amino acids: CAISESAGAGRSTDTQYF. The CDR3 bases are TGTGCCATCAGTGAGTCGGCCGGAGCGGGCCGCAGCACAGATACGCAGTATTTT. The chain carries TRBV10-3 and TRBJ2-3, with D possibly matching TRBD2 (6 bases). The V gene's germline CDR1 is ENHRY and CDR2 SYGVKD. This CDR3 spans 18 amino acids. With 0 bases removed from V and 0 bases from J, the gap between germline ends came to 16 bases.

The genes are TRBV5-1 and TRBJ2-7; TRBD1 agrees at 7 bases. The CDR3 has 15 residues. In germline, CDR1 is SGHRS, CDR2 YFSETQ. V trimming: 7 bases; J trimming: 2 bases; junction bases outside the gene matches: 12. The CDR3: CASGTGVQRTYEQYF. For the CDR3, the DNA is TGCGCCAGCGGAACAGGGGTCCAGCGGACCTACGAGCAGTACTTC.

This clonotype was counted at least ten times. The chain links TRBV3-1 to TRBJ2-3; D remains ambiguous. This CDR3 is built from 15 residues. The germline CDR1 and CDR2 sequences are LGHDT and YNNKEL (reference sequence). Trimming took off 1 base at V and 4 bases at J, with 12 bases between the two ends. The CDR3 sequence is CASSQARPPADTQYF. CDR3 DNA sequence: TGTGCCAGCAGCCAAGCAAGACCCCCGGCAGATACGCAGTATTTT.

This clonotype appeared many times. The chain couples TRBV9 to TRBJ2-1, with TRBD2 identical over 7 bases. Unmatched junction bases numbered 2, after V lost 3 bases and J lost 5 bases. The CDR3 sequence is 13 residues long. Germline-derived CDR1 and CDR2 are SGDLS and YYNGEE. DNA for the CDR3: TGTGCCAGCAGCGGGGGACTAAACAATGAGCAGTTCTTC. Its translation: CASSGGLNNEQFF.

This clonotype was seen a few times. The chain carries TRBV5-1 and TRBJ2-3, with 16 bases lining up with TRBD2. This CDR3 has 17 amino acids. With V trimmed by 3 bases and J by 2 bases, 3 bases remained unmatched. Germline CDR1 SGHRS, CDR2 YFSETQ. This chain's CDR3 is CASSWGLAGGITDTQYF. In DNA form, the CDR3 reads TGCGCCAGCAGCTGGGGACTAGCGGGAGGGATCACAGATACGCAGTATTTT.

This clonotype was found a few times. V is TRBV30 and J is TRBJ2-4; D may match TRBD1 or TRBD2 (6 bases each). This CDR3 is built from 16 residues. V shed 0 bases and J shed 3 bases, with 15 bases lying between them. The V gene's germline CDR1 is GTSNPN and CDR2 SVGIG (reference sequence). As DNA, the CDR3 is TGTGCCTGGAGTGTTGAGACCAGGGGAGGCAAAAACATTCAGTACTTC. This translates into CAWSVETRGGKNIQYF. Filled out from reference TRBV30 and TRBJ2-4, the complete variable domain reads SQTIHQWPATLVQPVGSPLSLECTVEGTSNPNLYWYRQAAGRGLQLLFYSVGIGQISSEVPQNLSASRPQDRQFILSSKKLLLSDSGFYLCAWSVETRGGKNIQYFGAGTRLSVL.

This rearrangement joins TRBV7-9 to TRBJ2-3, with a weak D call TRBD2 (5 bases). This CDR3 has 16 amino acids. V lost 5 bases, J lost 0 bases, and 15 bases lay in between. Looked up from germline, CDR1 is SEHNR and CDR2 is FQNEAQ (reference sequence). The CDR3, as DNA: TGTGCCAGCAGCCGGGGAGCGGAAGGCAGCACAGATACGCAGTATTTT. This codes for CASSRGAEGSTDTQYF.

This clonotype was recorded a few times. The J gene is TRBJ1-2, the V gene TRBV12-3 or TRBV12-4; D gene unclear. CDR3 length: 14 amino acids. V lost 3 bases to trimming and J lost 2 bases, with 10 bases between them. In DNA, the CDR3 is TGTGCCAGCAGTTTCGGCGGCAGGAACTATGGCTACACCTTC. It translates to CASSFGGRNYGYTF.

This clonotype was observed many times. The chain couples TRBV5-1 to TRBJ2-1; no clear D gene. This CDR3 is built from 11 residues. Trimming stripped 0 bases from V and 9 bases from J, with 4 bases between. The V gene's germline CDR1 is SGHRS and CDR2 YFSETQ. CDR3 DNA: TGCGCCAGCAGCTTGGGTGGTGAGCAGTTCTTC. Protein product: CASSLGGEQFF.

A word on this clonotype: A read error is possible here, since a much larger clone lies one base away. The J gene is TRBJ2-1, the V gene TRBV29-1; 8 bases fit TRBD2. The end of the DNA fits TRBJ2-7 better, so the J call may be wrong. Germline CDR1 reads SQVTM; CDR2 reads ANQGSEA. This CDR3 is 13 amino acids long. The CDR3 protein is CSGGLAGRNEQYF. CDR3 DNA: TGCAGCGGCGGATTAGCGGGACGAAATGAGCAGTACTTC.

The sample holds a few counts of this clonotype. The rearrangement links TRBV27 to TRBJ2-3, with 8 bases fitting TRBD1. Germline CDR1 MNHEY, CDR2 SMNVEV (reference sequence). The length of the CDR3 is 19 residues. V dropped 4 bases and J dropped 3; count of bases not matched to a gene: 18. The CDR3, as DNA: TGTGCCAGCAGTTCCCACCCCCGGGGACAGGTGAAAAGGACAGATACGCAGTATTTT. It translates to CASSSHPRGQVKRTDTQYF.

This clonotype appeared a few times. CDR3 in DNA: TGTGCCAGCAGTTTCGGCGCGGGAGACGGGGGTTCAGATACGCAGTATTTT. Translated, it gives CASSFGAGDGGSDTQYF. The chain joins TRBV28 to TRBJ2-3; 7 nucleotides match TRBD2. The germline V gene has CDR1 MDHEN and CDR2 SYDVKM. The CDR3 totals 17 residues. The trim removed 3 bases at V and 4 bases at J, leaving 13 bases unmatched.

This clonotype was counted at least ten times. This chain uses TRBV15 with TRBJ2-3; TRBD1 agrees at 12 bases. V shed 0 bases, J shed 5 bases, and the junction held 9 bases outside the gene matches. The CDR3 has 18 residues. Germline V lookup: CDR1 LNHNV, CDR2 YYDKDF (reference sequence). In DNA, the CDR3 is TGTGCCACCAGCAGAGAAGCCTGGGGACAGGGGGCGAAAGATACGCAGTATTTT. Its translation is CATSREAWGQGAKDTQYF.

This clonotype was seen at least ten times. The chain combines TRBV20-1 with TRBJ2-5; D remains unclear. The CDR3 totals 16 residues. The germline V gene encodes CDR1 DFQATT and CDR2 SNEGSKA (reference sequence). Trimming took off 2 bases at V and 5 bases at J, with 21 bases between the two ends. CDR3 nucleotides: TGCAGTGCTAGATCCTGGGTAATGGCAGAACCGGAGACCCAGTACTTC. Protein product: CSARSWVMAEPETQYF.

Concerning this clonotype itself: Lacking the conserved final phenylalanine or tryptophan, this CDR3 likely reflects a read error. This chain links TRBV5-1 with TRBJ2-6, with D perhaps matching TRBD2 (6 bases). Germline CDR1 SGHRS, CDR2 YFSETQ. The germline V and J ends were trimmed by 0 bases and 2 bases, with 6 bases remaining between them. This CDR3 comprises 15 residues. CDR3 sequence: CASSLGGAGANVLTI. DNA of the CDR3: TGCGCCAGCAGCTTGGGGGGGGCTGGGGCCAACGTCCTGACTATC.

Many counts were recorded for this clonotype. This chain joins TRBV12-3 or TRBV12-4 and TRBJ2-7; D ambiguous. The V end was cut by 3 bases, the J end by 0 bases, with 6 bases between. The CDR3 is made up of 13 amino acids. This chain's CDR3 is CASSFAASYEQYF. The CDR3 nucleotides read TGTGCCAGCAGTTTTGCCGCCTCCTACGAGCAGTACTTC.